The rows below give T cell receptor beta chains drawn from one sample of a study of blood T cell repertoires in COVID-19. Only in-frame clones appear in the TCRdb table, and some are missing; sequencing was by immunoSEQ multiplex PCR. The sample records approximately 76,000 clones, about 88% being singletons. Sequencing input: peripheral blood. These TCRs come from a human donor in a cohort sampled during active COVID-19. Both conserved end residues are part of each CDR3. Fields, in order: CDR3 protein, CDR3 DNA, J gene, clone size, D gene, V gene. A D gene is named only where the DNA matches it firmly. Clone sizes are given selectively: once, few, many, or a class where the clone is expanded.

CASSFRGDGNQPQHF | TGTGCCAGCAGCTTTAGGGGCGATGGCAATCAGCCCCAGCATTTT | TRBJ1-5 | . | . | TRBV5-5
CASTTGSGSNQPQHF | TGTGCCAGCACAACAGGGAGCGGAAGCAATCAGCCCCAGCATTTT | TRBJ1-5 | . | . | TRBV28
CASSLTGDTEAFF | TGTGCCAGCTCACTAACAGGGGACACTGAAGCTTTCTTT | TRBJ1-1 | . | TRBD1 | TRBV18
CASSHDTGELFF | TGTGCCAGTAGTCATGACACCGGGGAGCTGTTTTTT | TRBJ2-2 | few | . | TRBV19
CASSFLDRTYEQYF | TGTGCCAGCAGCTTTCTCGACAGAACCTACGAGCAGTACTTC | TRBJ2-7 | . | . | TRBV7-2
CASSFPPSGEQYF | TGTGCCAGCAGCTTTCCACCTTCGGGGGAGCAGTACTTC | TRBJ2-7 | . | . | TRBV7-2
CASSKSRIVHWRDRGNSNQPQHF | TGTGCCAGCAGCAAATCGCGAATTGTTCACTGGCGGGACAGGGGGAATAGCAATCAGCCCCAGCATTTT | TRBJ1-5 | . | . | TRBV21-1
CASTPRRGSGANVLTF | TGTGCCAGTACGCCAAGGAGAGGGTCTGGGGCCAACGTCCTGACTTTC | TRBJ2-6 | . | . | TRBV19
CASSLLGRVGEQYF | TGCGCCAGCAGCTTGTTGGGCAGGGTCGGCGAGCAGTACTTC | TRBJ2-7 | . | . | TRBV5-1
CASSEDFNEQFF | TGTGCCAGCAGCGAGGACTTTAATGAGCAGTTCTTC | TRBJ2-1 | . | . | TRBV2
CASSPAEYNEQFF | TGTGCCAGCTCACCAGCAGAATACAATGAGCAGTTCTTC | TRBJ2-1 | . | . | TRBV18
CASSSGGWEQYF | TGTGCCAGCAGTTCAGGGGGGTGGGAGCAGTACTTC | TRBJ2-7 | . | . | TRBV7-2
CASSLGREVDTQYF | TGTGCCAGCAGCTTGGGCAGGGAAGTAGATACGCAGTATTTT | TRBJ2-3 | . | . | TRBV7-3
CASSSRDLLWELFF | TGTGCCAGCAGCAGCCGGGACTTGCTCTGGGAGCTGTTTTTT | TRBJ2-2 | . | . | TRBV13
CASSVGQAIYGYTF | TGTGCCAGTAGTGTTGGACAGGCCATCTATGGCTACACCTTC | TRBJ1-2 | . | TRBD1 | TRBV19
CASSRRGGRETQYF | TGTGCCAGCAGCCGTCGAGGGGGCCGGGAGACCCAGTACTTC | TRBJ2-5 | . | TRBD1 | TRBV28
CASSQSTGRGEKLFF | TGTGCCAGCAGCCAATCGACAGGGCGCGGTGAAAAACTGTTTTTT | TRBJ1-4 | . | TRBD1 | TRBV7-9
CASSQDTWTGEAPEQYF | TGCGCCAGCAGCCAAGATACATGGACAGGGGAGGCCCCCGAGCAGTACTTC | TRBJ2-7 | once | TRBD1 | TRBV4-1
CASSYKAGGGELFF | TGCGCCAGCAGTTATAAGGCAGGGGGCGGGGAGCTGTTTTTT | TRBJ2-2 | . | TRBD1 | TRBV23-1
CASSGAASPPNYEQYF | TGTGCCAGCAGCGGAGCGGCTAGCCCCCCGAACTACGAGCAGTACTTC | TRBJ2-7 | . | . | TRBV7-3
CASSVPQGVEQFF | TGTGCCAGCAGTGTCCCCCAGGGGGTTGAGCAGTTCTTC | TRBJ2-1 | . | TRBD1 | TRBV12-3/TRBV12-4
CASSQVLRGTSGANVLTF | TGTGCCAGCAGCCAAGTTTTAAGGGGAACCTCTGGGGCCAACGTCCTGACTTTC | TRBJ2-6 | few | . | TRBV14
CASSFGQNQETQYF | TGTGCCAGCAGTTTCGGACAGAATCAAGAGACCCAGTACTTC | TRBJ2-5 | many | . | TRBV28
CASGGGGSSGRVWEQFF | TGTGCCAGCGGCGGGGGTGGGTCTAGCGGGAGGGTATGGGAGCAGTTCTTC | TRBJ2-1 | . | TRBD2 | TRBV27
CATQRGGGETQYF | TGTGCCACCCAAAGGGGGGGTGGGGAGACCCAGTACTTC | TRBJ2-5 | . | . | TRBV24-1
CASSLDHGTGWGANYGYTF | TGTGCCAGCAGCTTAGACCACGGGACAGGGTGGGGAGCTAACTATGGCTACACCTTC | TRBJ1-2 | . | TRBD1 | TRBV7-9
CASSASSGGATNEQFF | TGTGCCAGCAGCGCCTCTAGCGGGGGGGCTACCAATGAGCAGTTCTTC | TRBJ2-1 | . | TRBD2 | TRBV5-4
CASSLDRVAGVEQFF | TGTGCCAGCAGCTTAGATCGGGTGGCAGGGGTCGAGCAGTTCTTC | TRBJ2-1 | few | . | TRBV11-2
CASVQQGAFQPQHF | TGTGCCAGCGTCCAACAGGGGGCTTTTCAGCCCCAGCATTTT | TRBJ1-5 | few | TRBD1 | TRBV3-1/TRBV3-2
CASSPSLNTGELFF | TGTGCCAGCAGCCCGAGCCTTAACACCGGGGAGCTGTTTTTT | TRBJ2-2 | . | . | TRBV7-3
CASSQVGLAGTLSGEQYF | TGTGCCAGCAGCCAAGTAGGACTAGCGGGGACCCTCTCGGGCGAGCAGTACTTC | TRBJ2-7 | . | TRBD2 | TRBV3-1/TRBV3-2
CASSLSTKLAGNDEQFF | TGTGCCAGCAGCTTATCGACAAAACTAGCGGGGAACGATGAGCAGTTCTTC | TRBJ2-1 | . | TRBD2 | TRBV7-6
CASSINRDDEQYF | TGTGCCAGTAGTATAAACAGGGACGACGAGCAGTACTTC | TRBJ2-7 | once | . | TRBV19
CASSPGDSGPLEKFF | TGTGCCAGCAGCCCGGGGGACTCGGGACCCCTAGAGAAGTTCTTC | TRBJ2-1 | once | . | TRBV7-8
CASSAIFSDGSPLHF | TGTGCCAGCAGCGCTATATTTTCTGATGGTTCACCCCTCCACTTT | TRBJ1-6 | . | . | TRBV21-1
CASSYRVGTGGNEQFF | TGTGCCAGCAGTTACCGCGTGGGGACAGGGGGCAATGAGCAGTTCTTC | TRBJ2-1 | . | TRBD1 | TRBV6-5
CASSYGAGDSYEQYF | TGTGCCAGCAGTTACGGGGCAGGGGATTCCTACGAGCAGTACTTC | TRBJ2-7 | once | . | TRBV6-6
CASSGGLAGVGQFF | TGTGCCAGCAGCGGGGGACTAGCGGGAGTTGGGCAGTTCTTC | TRBJ2-1 | few | TRBD2 | TRBV9
CAWSVPRDRGQRMNTEAFF | TGTGCCTGGAGTGTACCTCGGGACAGGGGGCAGAGGATGAACACTGAAGCTTTCTTT | TRBJ1-1 | . | TRBD1 | TRBV30
CASSQDRDLVNTTYLNTEAFF | TGTGCCAGCAGTCAAGACAGAGACTTAGTTAACACTACTTATCTGAACACTGAAGCTTTCTTT | TRBJ1-1 | . | . | TRBV4-2
CASSFSSGPPYNEQFF | TGTGCCAGCAGCTTTAGTAGCGGACCTCCCTACAATGAGCAGTTCTTC | TRBJ2-1 | . | . | TRBV7-3
CASSLGGTENIQYF | TGTGCCAGCAGCTTGGGCGGCACCGAAAACATTCAGTACTTC | TRBJ2-4 | once | . | TRBV5-8
CASSGDSGGSSEQYF | TGTGCCAGCTCAGGGGACAGCGGGGGATCCTCCGAGCAGTACTTC | TRBJ2-7 | . | . | TRBV18
CASSLSKGLAGTDTQYF | TGTGCCAGCAGCTTATCCAAAGGACTAGCGGGGACGGATACGCAGTATTTT | TRBJ2-3 | . | TRBD2 | TRBV7-6
CARRTYNEQFF | TGTGCCAGGAGGACCTACAATGAGCAGTTCTTC | TRBJ2-1 | once | . | TRBV27
CASSPARETQYF | TGTGCCAGCTCACCGGCGCGGGAGACCCAGTACTTC | TRBJ2-5 | . | . | TRBV18
CASSPGQGLYEQYF | TGTGCCAGCAGTCCGGGACAGGGACTCTACGAGCAGTACTTC | TRBJ2-7 | . | TRBD1 | TRBV6-5